Here is one T cell receptor beta chain with its context. This sample is drawn from a study of technical replicates of blood from a few donors. TCRdb keeps only in-frame clones here, not all; method: immunoSEQ multiplex PCR. The profile shows around 30,000 clones, just over 90% of them singletons. V was clipped by 3 bases and J by 4 bases, with 9 bases between them. The germline V gene encodes CDR1 LGHNA and CDR2 YSLEER. The CDR3 totals 13 residues. Source material: PBMCs. The V and J genes are TRBV4-3 and TRBJ1-2; D ambiguous. This receptor was obtained from a human donor in good health. Some clones in this sample may be carry-over from other donors' samples. DNA for the CDR3: TGCGCCAGCAGCCAGGGCGAGGGCTATGGCTACACCTTC. This translates into CASSQGEGYGYTF.